The sample holds one count of the clone carrying this T cell receptor beta chain. The antigen is not known. The record originates from a study of T cells in localized non-small cell lung cancer. TCRdb keeps only in-frame clones here, not all; method: immunoSEQ multiplex PCR. The table lists around 36,000 clones, approximately 81% of them singletons, with around 7.3% in the top ten. The V gene's germline CDR1 is SGHKS and CDR2 YYEKEE (reference sequence). Trimming removed 4 bases from V and 0 bases from J, with 11 bases in between. The CDR3 consists of 15 residues. Overall study findings and caveats: Uninvolved adjacent lung showed higher T cell clonality than tumor. Adjacent lung held a median 57 of the top 100 tumor clones. Because researchers sequenced only one region of the tumor, heterogeneity is still possible.

This clonotype was obtained from a male donor aged 60 or over with stage II lung adenocarcinoma. This specimen was peripheral blood mononuclear cells, taken before any cancer treatment. The chain carries TRBV5-5 and TRBJ1-3; no clear D. The CDR3 loop reads CASSPGPSSGNTIYF. As DNA, the CDR3 is TGTGCCAGCAGCCCCGGCCCTAGCTCTGGAAACACCATATATTTT.